A selection of T cell receptor beta chains follows, all from one sample in a study of blood T cell repertoires in COVID-19. Assay used: immunoSEQ multiplex PCR; TCRdb lists only in-frame clones, some missing. The profile shows about 480,000 clones, roughly nine tenths of them singletons. The sample consisted of PBMCs or T cells enriched from blood (not recorded which). The receptors shown here come from a woman in her sixties who had recovered from COVID-19. CDR3s include the opening cysteine and the closing phenylalanine or tryptophan. A D gene is named only where the DNA matches it firmly. The size of a clone is reported for some rows only, either as once, few or many, or as a class for expanded clones.

>TRBJ1-5|TRBV27|-|-
TGTGCCAGCAGTATGCAAGGGGTAATGGAGCCCCAGCATTTT
CASSMQGVMEPQHF
>TRBJ1-4|TRBV6-6|-|-
TGTGCCAGCAGGGAGGGTTTAAATGAAAAACTGTTTTTT
CASREGLNEKLFF
>TRBJ2-1|TRBV11-2|-|-
TGTGCCAGCAGACTTGAGGGGGTCGGGTACAATGAGCAGTTCTTC
CASRLEGVGYNEQFF
>TRBJ1-5|TRBV10-3|-|TRBD1
TGTGCCACCTTGGGGACAGGGGACGGTCAGCCCCAGCATTTT
CATLGTGDGQPQHF
>TRBJ1-6|TRBV5-1|-|TRBD1
TGCGCCAGCAGCCAGGACAGGGAGGGGTCACCCCTCCACTTT
CASSQDREGSPLHF
>TRBJ2-3|TRBV23-1|-|-
TGCGCCACCTTTACAGGTACGGATACGCAGTATTTT
CATFTGTDTQYF
>TRBJ1-1|TRBV5-1|few|TRBD1
TGCGCCAGCGCGCTAAGGGTTTTGGGGACAGGGGTCACTGAAGCTTTCTTT
CASALRVLGTGVTEAFF
>TRBJ1-2|TRBV5-1|-|-
TGCGCCAGCAGCTTAGGGGGTCGTGGCTACACCTTC
CASSLGGRGYTF
>TRBJ1-5|TRBV7-8|-|-
TGTGCCAGCAGCCGAGACAGCAGCAATCAGCCCCAGCATTTT
CASSRDSSNQPQHF
>TRBJ1-2|TRBV25-1|-|TRBD1
TGTGCCAGCAGTGGTCATACCGGGACAGGGAAGTACTATGGCTACACCTTC
CASSGHTGTGKYYGYTF
>TRBJ1-2|TRBV5-4|few|TRBD1
TGTGCCAGCAGCGTGGGACAGGGTAGGGGTGGCTACACCTTC
CASSVGQGRGGYTF
>TRBJ2-1|TRBV5-3|-|-
TGTGCCAGAAGCTTGGCCTTGGGCCCTTACAATGAGCAGTTCTTC
CARSLALGPYNEQFF
>TRBJ1-1|TRBV14|-|-
TGTGCCAGCAGCCAAGTCCAGGTGAACACTGAAGCTTTCTTT
CASSQVQVNTEAFF
>TRBJ1-4|TRBV29-1|-|-
TGCAGCGTTGGAGGGATGCCGGGGGAAAAACTGTTTTTT
CSVGGMPGEKLFF
>TRBJ2-1|TRBV4-1|-|TRBD2
TGCGCCAGCAGCCAAGCTAGCGGTCCTTACAATGAGCAGTTCTTC
CASSQASGPYNEQFF
>TRBJ1-1|TRBV30|-|TRBD1
TGTGCCTGGAAGGACAGGGGCTTCACTGAAGCTTTCTTT
CAWKDRGFTEAFF
>TRBJ1-6|TRBV2|-|-
TGTGCCAGCAGAGCTGCGGGAGATAATTCACCCCTCCACTTT
CASRAAGDNSPLHF